Given below is one T cell receptor (beta chain) in context. Clones were read by immunoSEQ multiplex PCR, and TCRdb kept only the in-frame ones, dropping some. The repertoire holds about 150,000 clones, with more than 85% as singletons. The CDR3 sequence is 15 residues long. The germline V gene encodes CDR1 LGHDT and CDR2 YNNKEL (reference sequence). V gave up 2 bases and J gave up 4 bases, with 11 bases separating them. This specimen comes from a study of control samples from healthy donors and cancer patients. Sequenced sample: blood. The rearrangement joins TRBV3-1 (or the pseudogene TRBV3-2) to TRBJ1-4; D unclear. The sequence derives from a man between 45 and 60 years old in good health. CDR3 region: CASSQSHRVNEKLFF. The CDR3 DNA sequence: TGTGCCAGCAGCCAATCCCACAGAGTTAATGAAAAACTGTTTTTT.